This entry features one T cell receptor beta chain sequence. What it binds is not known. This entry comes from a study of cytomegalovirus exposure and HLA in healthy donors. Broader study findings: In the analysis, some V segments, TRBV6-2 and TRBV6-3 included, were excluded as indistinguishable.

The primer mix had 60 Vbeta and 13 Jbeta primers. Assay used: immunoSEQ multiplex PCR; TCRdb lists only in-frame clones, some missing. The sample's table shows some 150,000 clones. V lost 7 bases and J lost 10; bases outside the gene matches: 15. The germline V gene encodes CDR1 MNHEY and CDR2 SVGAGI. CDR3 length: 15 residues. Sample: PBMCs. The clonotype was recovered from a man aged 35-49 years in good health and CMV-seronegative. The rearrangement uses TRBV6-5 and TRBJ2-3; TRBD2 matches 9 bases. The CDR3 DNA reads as TGTGCCAGCACCGTTTCGGGACTAGCCGGCCGCGCGCAGTATTTT. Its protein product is CASTVSGLAGRAQYF.